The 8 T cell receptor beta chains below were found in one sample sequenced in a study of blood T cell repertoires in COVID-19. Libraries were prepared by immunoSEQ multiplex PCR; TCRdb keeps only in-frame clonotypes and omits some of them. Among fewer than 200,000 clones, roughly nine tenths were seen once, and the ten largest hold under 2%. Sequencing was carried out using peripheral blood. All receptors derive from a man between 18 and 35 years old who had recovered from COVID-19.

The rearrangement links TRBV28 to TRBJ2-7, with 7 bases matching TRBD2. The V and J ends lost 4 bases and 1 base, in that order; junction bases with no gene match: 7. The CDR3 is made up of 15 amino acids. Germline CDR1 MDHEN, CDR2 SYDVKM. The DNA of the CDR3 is TGTGCCAGCAGTTATATCGGGGGGTGGTCCTACGAGCAGTACTTC. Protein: CASSYIGGWSYEQYF. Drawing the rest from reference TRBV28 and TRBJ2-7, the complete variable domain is DVKVTQSSRYLVKRTGEKVFLECVQDMDHENMFWYRQDPGLGLRLIYFSYDVKMKEKGDIPEGYSVSREKKERFSLILESASTNQTSMYLCASSYIGGWSYEQYFGPGTRLTVT.

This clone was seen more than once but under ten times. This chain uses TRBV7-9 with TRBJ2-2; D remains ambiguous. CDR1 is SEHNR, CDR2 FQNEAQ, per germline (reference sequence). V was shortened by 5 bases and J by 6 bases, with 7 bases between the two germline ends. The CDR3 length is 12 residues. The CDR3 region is CASSPIPGELFF. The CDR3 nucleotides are TGTGCCAGCAGCCCCATTCCCGGGGAGCTGTTTTTT.

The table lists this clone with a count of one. The CDR3 spells CASSRAGGAGYGYTF. CDR3 sequence (DNA): TGTGCCAGCAGCAGAGCAGGGGGCGCTGGCTATGGCTACACCTTC. This rearrangement joins TRBV5-4 to TRBJ1-2, with 8 bases that match TRBD1. This CDR3 region has 15 residues. From germline, CDR1 is SGHNT and CDR2 YYREEE (reference sequence). V was clipped by 4 bases and J by 4 bases; unmatched bases: 9.

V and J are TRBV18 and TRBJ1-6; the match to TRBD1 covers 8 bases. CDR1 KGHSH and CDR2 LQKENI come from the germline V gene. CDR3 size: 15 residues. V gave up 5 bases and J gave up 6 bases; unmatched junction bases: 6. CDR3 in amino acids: CASSTGGTSNSPLHF. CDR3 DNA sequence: TGTGCCAGCTCAACAGGGGGGACAAGTAATTCACCCCTCCACTTT.

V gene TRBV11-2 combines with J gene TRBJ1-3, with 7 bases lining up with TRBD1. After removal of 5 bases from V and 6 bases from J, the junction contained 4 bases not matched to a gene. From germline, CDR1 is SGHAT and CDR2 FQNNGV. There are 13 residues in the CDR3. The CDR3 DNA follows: TGTGCCAGCAGCAACAGGGGCACAAACACCATATATTTT. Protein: CASSNRGTNTIYF.

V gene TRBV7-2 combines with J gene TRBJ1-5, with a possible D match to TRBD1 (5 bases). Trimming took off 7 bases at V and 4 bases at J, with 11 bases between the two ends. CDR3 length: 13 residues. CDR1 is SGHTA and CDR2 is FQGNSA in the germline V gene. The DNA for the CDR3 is TGTGCCAGCAATTCAGGGCCAAATCAGCCCCAGCATTTT. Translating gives CASNSGPNQPQHF.

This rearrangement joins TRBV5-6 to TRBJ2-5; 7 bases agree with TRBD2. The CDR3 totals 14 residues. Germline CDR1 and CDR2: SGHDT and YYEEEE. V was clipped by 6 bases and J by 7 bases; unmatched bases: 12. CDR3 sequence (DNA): TGTGCCAGCACCCTGGGGGGGTCCCGAGGGACCCAGTACTTC. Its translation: CASTLGGSRGTQYF.

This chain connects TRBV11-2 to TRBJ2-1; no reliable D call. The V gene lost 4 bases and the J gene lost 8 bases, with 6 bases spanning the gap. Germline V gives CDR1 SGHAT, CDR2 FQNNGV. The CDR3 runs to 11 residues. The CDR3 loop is CASSSTDEQFF. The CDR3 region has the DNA TGTGCCAGCAGCTCTACTGATGAGCAGTTCTTC.